The following is a TCR beta chain sequence with its context. This entry belongs to a study of chemoradiotherapy in HPV16-positive cancers. V was cut by 2 bases and J by 3 bases, with 8 bases left in between. Germline lookup yields CDR1 SGHNT and CDR2 YYREEE (reference sequence). The CDR3 length is 13 residues. TCRdb's copy holds only in-frame clones and misses some; the assay was immunoSEQ multiplex PCR. Altogether just under 5,000 clones are present, about 96% being singletons, with the ten largest covering approximately 2.9%. This receptor was identified in a human donor with HPV-associated anogenital cancer. Sequenced here: tumor tissue, sampled from a patient who underwent chemoradiotherapy. The J gene is TRBJ1-2, the V gene TRBV5-4; TRBD1 is a possible D gene (5 bases). DNA of the CDR3: TGTGCCAGCAGCTTTAGGGGAGACTATGGCTACACCTTC. The encoded protein is CASSFRGDYGYTF.